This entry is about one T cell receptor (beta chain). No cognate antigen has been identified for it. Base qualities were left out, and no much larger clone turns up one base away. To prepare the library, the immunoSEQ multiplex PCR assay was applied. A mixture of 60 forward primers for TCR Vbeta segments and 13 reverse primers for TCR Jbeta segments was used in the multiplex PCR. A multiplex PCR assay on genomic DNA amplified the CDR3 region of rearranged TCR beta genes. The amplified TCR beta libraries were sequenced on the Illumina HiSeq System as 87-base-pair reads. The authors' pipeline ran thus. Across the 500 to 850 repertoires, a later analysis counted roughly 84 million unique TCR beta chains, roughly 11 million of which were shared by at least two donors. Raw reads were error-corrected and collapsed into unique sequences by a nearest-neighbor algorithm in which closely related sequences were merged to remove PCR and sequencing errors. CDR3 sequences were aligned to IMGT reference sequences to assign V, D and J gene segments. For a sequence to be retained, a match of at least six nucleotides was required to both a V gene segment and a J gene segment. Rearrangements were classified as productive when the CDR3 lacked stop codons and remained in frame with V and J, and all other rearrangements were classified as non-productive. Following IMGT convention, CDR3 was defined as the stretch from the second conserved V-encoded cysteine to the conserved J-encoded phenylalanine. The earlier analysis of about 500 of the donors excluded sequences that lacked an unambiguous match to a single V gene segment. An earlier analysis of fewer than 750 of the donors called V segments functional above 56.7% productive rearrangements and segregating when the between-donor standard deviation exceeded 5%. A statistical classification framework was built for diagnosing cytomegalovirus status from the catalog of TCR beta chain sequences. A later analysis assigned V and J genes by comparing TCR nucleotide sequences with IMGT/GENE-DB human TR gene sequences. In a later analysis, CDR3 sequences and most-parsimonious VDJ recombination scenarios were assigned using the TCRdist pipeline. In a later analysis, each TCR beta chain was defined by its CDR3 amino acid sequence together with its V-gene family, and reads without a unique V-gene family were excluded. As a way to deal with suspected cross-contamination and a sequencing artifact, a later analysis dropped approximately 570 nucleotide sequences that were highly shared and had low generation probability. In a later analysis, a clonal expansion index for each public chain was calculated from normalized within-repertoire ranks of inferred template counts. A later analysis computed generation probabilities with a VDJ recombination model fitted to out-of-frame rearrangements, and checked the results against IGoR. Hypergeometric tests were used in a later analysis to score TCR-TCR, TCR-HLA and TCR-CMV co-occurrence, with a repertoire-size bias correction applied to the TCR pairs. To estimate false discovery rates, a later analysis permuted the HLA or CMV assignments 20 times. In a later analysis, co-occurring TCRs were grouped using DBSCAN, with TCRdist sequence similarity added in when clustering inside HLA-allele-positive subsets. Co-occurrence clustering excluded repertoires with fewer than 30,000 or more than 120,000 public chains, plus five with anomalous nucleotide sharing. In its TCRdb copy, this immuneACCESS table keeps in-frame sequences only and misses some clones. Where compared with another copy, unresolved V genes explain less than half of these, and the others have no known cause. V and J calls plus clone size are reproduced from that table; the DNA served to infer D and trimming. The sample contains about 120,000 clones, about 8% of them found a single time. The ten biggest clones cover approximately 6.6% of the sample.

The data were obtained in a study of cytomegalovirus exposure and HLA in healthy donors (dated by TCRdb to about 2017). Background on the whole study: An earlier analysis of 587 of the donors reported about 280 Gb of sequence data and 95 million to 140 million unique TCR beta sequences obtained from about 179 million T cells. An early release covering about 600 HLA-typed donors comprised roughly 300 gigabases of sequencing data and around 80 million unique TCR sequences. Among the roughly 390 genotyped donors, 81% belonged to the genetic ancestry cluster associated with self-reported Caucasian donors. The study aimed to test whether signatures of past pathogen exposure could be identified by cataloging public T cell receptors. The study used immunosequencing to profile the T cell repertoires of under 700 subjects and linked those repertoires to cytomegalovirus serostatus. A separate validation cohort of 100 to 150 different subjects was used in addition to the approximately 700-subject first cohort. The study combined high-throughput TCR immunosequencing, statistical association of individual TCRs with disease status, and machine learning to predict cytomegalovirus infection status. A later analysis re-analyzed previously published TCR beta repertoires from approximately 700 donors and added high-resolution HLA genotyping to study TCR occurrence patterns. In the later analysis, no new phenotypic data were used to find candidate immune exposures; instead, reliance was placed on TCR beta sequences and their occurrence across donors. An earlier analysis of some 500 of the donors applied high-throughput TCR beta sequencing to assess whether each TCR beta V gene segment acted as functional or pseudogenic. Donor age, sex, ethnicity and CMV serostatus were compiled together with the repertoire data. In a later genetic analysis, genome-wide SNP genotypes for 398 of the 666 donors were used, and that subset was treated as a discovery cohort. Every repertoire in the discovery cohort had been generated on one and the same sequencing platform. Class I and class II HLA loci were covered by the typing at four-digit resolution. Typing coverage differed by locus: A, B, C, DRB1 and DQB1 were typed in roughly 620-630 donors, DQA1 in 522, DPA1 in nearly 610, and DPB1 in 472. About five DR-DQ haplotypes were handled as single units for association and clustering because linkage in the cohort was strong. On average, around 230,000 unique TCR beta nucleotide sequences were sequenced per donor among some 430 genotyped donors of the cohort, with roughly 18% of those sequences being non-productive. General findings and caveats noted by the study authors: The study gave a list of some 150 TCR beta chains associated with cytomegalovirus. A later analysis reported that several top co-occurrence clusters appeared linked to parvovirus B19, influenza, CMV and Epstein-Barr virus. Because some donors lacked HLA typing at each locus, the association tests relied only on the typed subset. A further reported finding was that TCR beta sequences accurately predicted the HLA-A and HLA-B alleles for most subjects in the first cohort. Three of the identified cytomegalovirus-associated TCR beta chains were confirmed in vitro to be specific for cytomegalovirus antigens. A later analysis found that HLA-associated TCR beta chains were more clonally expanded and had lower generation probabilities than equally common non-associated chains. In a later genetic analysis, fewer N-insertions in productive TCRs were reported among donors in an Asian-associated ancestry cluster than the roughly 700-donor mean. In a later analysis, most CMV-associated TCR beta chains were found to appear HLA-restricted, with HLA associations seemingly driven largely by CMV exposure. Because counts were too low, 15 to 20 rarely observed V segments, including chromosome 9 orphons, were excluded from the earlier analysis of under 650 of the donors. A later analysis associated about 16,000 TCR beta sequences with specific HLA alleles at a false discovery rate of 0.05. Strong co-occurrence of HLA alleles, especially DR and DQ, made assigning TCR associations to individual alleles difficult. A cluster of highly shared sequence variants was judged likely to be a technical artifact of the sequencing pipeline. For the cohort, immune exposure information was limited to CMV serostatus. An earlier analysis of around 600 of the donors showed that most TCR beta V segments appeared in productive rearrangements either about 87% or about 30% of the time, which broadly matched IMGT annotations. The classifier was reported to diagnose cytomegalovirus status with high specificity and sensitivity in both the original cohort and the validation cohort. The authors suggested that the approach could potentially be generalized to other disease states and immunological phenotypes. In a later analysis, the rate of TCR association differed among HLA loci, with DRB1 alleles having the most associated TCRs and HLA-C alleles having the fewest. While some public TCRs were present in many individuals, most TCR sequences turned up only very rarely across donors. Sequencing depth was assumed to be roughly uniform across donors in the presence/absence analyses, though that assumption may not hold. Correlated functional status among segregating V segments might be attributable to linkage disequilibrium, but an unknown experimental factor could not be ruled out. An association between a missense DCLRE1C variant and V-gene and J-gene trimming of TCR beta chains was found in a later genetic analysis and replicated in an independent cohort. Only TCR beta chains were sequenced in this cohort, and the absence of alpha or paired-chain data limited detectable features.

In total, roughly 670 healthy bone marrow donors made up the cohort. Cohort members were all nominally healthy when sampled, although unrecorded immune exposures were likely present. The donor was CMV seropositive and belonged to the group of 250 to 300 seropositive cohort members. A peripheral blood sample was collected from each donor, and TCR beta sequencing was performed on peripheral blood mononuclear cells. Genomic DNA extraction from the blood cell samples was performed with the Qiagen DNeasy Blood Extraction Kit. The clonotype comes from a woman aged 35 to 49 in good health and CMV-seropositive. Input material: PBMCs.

The nucleotides read TGTGCCAGTAGTACACACAGGACAAAGACTGAAGCTTTCTTT. This encodes CASSTHRTKTEAFF. Rearrangement joined TRBV19 to TRBJ1-1; TRBD1 is perhaps the D gene, given 5 matching bases. From the germline V gene (reference sequence), CDR1 is LNHDA and CDR2 is SQIVND. A distance of 14 bases separates the germline ends of V and J, which lose 4 bases and 5 bases respectively. The CDR3, from cysteine to phenylalanine, totals 14 residues. Only CDR3 DNA is held: 42 bases, read in frame from base 1.